This TCR beta chain is drawn from a study of response to subunit inactivated influenza vaccine. General study results and limits: Each seasonal influenza vaccination, the authors suggested, recruits few new T cells.

The CDR3 runs to 14 residues. Trimming pared 6 bases from V and 0 bases from J, leaving 9 bases between. In germline, CDR1 is SGHRS, CDR2 YFSETQ. On this clonotype itself: Antigen specificity is unknown.

TCRdb analysed the RT-PCR reads with MiXCR anew, one entry per CDR3 protein. The sample shows about 780,000 distinct CDR3 sequences, around 18% of them seen only once. The chain uses TRBV5-1 and TRBJ2-2; no clear D. The receptor's source is a man aged 50 or older who received an inactivated influenza vaccine. The input for sequencing was PBMCs from blood, taken more than 4 days after vaccination. CDR3 residues: CASISEPNTGELFF. The CDR3 region has the DNA TGCGCCAGCATCAGCGAGCCGAACACCGGGGAGCTGTTTTTT.